This TCR beta chain originates from a study of identifying expanded T cells in peripheral blood (dated by TCRdb to between 2019 and 2020). Notes on the research overall: Technical replicates were generated by sequencing separate aliquots of the same genomic DNA pool, with four replicates compared pairwise. On the study overall, not on this receptor specifically: Across all healthy donors, variance in clone template counts between approximately 2-week samples was found to increase significantly with total template count. Both the number of clones called differentially abundant and the false-positive rate were significantly reduced by the beta-binomial model across all healthy-donor time intervals. The authors expected that biological variance in healthy repertoires might rise further over much longer intervals, such as months to years. The binomial model flagged 0.9 to 1.5 differentially abundant clones between technical replicates, compared with 15 to 17 over around 2 weeks and approximately 18 over four weeks.

TCRbeta CDR3 regions were profiled with the immunoSEQ Assay using bias-controlled multiplex PCR amplification of genomic DNA. From the authors' description of their analysis: The absolute abundance of each unique TCRbeta CDR3 region was quantified after sequences were collapsed and filtered. Differential abundance was assessed using a binomial (Fisher-equivalent) model and a beta-binomial model in which time-dependent variance fitted from healthy donors was added. Clones with fewer than 5 combined templates were excluded, and clones with Benjamini-Hochberg FDR below 0.01 were called differentially abundant. The form v = (b*log(k)+a)^2 was used to model beta-binomial variance as a function of total template count across the two samples. TCRdb took this table from immuneACCESS and kept in-frame rearrangements with V and J called. Such tables lack part of the clones; where checked against another copy, unresolved V genes explain under half of the gap, and the rest is unexplained. The V and J calls and clone size were taken over from that table, and D and trimming were inferred from the DNA. The sample data list about 91,000 clones, and about nine tenths of these were observed just once. The top ten clonotypes cover about 3.9% of the sample.

CDR1 is given as WNHNN and CDR2 as SYGVQD, both from the germline V gene (reference sequence). The germline V end is reduced by 3 bases and the J end by 3 bases; junction bases left unmatched: 5. There are 15 amino acids in the CDR3, from cysteine to phenylalanine inclusive. Just the 45-base CDR3 DNA is kept, in frame starting at base 1. This clone was detected a few times. The antigen this receptor binds is unknown. No clone much larger than this one lies a single base away; base qualities are absent. During the collection period, no infections or other immune events were recorded for the healthy donors. Time-dependent variance in a beta-binomial model of T-cell clone differential abundance was calibrated using healthy-donor blood repertoires as a training cohort. The training cohort comprised about ten healthy donors, 3 female and 7 male. On average the donors were around 41 years old, and their ages spanned 29 to 64 years. Whole blood was collected from each healthy donor at three time points spaced about two weeks apart and obtained from a commercial supplier. For immunosequencing, genomic DNA was extracted from unsorted whole blood.

This sequence uses TRBV10-1 and TRBJ2-7, with TRBD1 identical over 10 junction bases. The sequenced sample consisted of blood. The origin of this receptor is a person aged 18 to 70 in good health. The nucleotide sequence reads TGCGCCAGCAGTGAAGGGACAGGGGTTAGCTACGAGCAGTACTTC. Protein translation: CASSEGTGVSYEQYF.